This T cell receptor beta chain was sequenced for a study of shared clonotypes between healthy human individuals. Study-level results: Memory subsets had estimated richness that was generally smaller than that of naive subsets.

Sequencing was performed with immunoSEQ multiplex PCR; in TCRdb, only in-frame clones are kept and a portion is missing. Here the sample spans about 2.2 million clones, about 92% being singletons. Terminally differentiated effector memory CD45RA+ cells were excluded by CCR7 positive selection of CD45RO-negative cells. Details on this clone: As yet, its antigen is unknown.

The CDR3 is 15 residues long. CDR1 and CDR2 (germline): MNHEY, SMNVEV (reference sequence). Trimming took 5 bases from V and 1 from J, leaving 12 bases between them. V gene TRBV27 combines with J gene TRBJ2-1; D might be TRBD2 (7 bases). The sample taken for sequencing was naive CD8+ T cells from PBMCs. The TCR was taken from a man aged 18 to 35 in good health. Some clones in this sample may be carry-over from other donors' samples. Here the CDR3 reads CASSVGGGSYNEQFF. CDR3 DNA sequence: TGTGCCAGCAGTGTAGGGGGGGGGTCCTACAATGAGCAGTTCTTC.